These 32 T cell receptor beta chains came from one sample sequenced in a study of CD8+CD57+ T cells in acquired aplastic anemia. Individuals selected for sequencing had exhibited CD8+CD57+ cell expansion on flow cytometry. CDR3 and TCR beta VDJ profiling relied on genomic DNA as the template. A single record per CDR3 protein comes from TCRdb applying MiXCR to the reads. The sample carries 170,000 or so distinct CDR3 sequences, 50% to 65% recorded once. Sample: sorted CD4+, CD8+, or CD8+CD57+ T cells (not recorded which) from PBMCs. The receptors were sampled from a human donor with aplastic anemia.

This clonotype was observed a single time. The chain combines TRBV7-9 with TRBJ1-5; D is unresolved. CDR1 is SEHNR, CDR2 FQNEAQ, per germline (reference sequence). The length of the CDR3 is 14 residues. Trimming removed 5 bases from V and 7 bases from J, with 15 bases in between. The CDR3 DNA reads TGTGCCAGCAGCCTATTCTCCCTTCCCCAGCCCCAGCATTTT. It is translated as CASSLFSLPQPQHF. Full variable domain (rest looked up from reference TRBV7-9 and TRBJ1-5): DTGVSQNPRHKITKRGQNVTFRCDPISEHNRLYWYRQTLGQGPEFLTYFQNEAQLEKSRLLSDRFSAERPKGSFSTLEIQRTEQGDSAMYLCASSLFSLPQPQHFGDGTRLSIL.

This clonotype was found a few times. The chain combines TRBV9 with TRBJ1-1, with 7 bases lining up with TRBD1. CDR3 size: 14 residues. V was clipped by 0 bases and J by 3 bases; unmatched bases: 2. Germline V gene sequence: CDR1 SGDLS, CDR2 YYNGEE. CDR3 in amino acids: CASSVAQGHTEAFF. DNA of the CDR3: TGTGCCAGCAGCGTAGCACAGGGGCACACTGAAGCTTTCTTT.

V usage is TRBV20-1 and J usage is TRBJ2-7; D not resolved. CDR3 size: 15 residues. V dropped 0 bases and J dropped 4 bases, with 16 bases sitting between them. From germline, CDR1 is DFQATT and CDR2 SNEGSKA (reference sequence). The CDR3 spells CSARDLGANGYEQYF. The DNA for the CDR3 is TGCAGTGCTAGAGATCTAGGAGCTAACGGGTACGAGCAGTACTTC.

This chain joins TRBV2 and TRBJ1-1; D unresolved. Trimming removed 3 bases from V and 4 bases from J, with 12 bases in between. Per germline, CDR1 SNHLY and CDR2 FYNNEI. The CDR3 runs to 14 residues. The CDR3, as DNA: TGTGCCAGCAGTGATCCCGCGGGGAGCACTGAAGCTTTCTTT. Translated: CASSDPAGSTEAFF.

This clonotype was recorded a few times. V is TRBV7-3 and J is TRBJ1-1; 7 bases map to TRBD1. Trimming took 4 bases from V and 4 from J; bases not matched to a gene: 9. The CDR3 covers 15 residues. CDR1 SGHTA and CDR2 FQGTGA come from the germline V gene. CDR3 residues: CASSSGQVAGTEAFF. The CDR3 DNA is TGTGCCAGCAGCTCCGGACAGGTGGCAGGCACTGAAGCTTTCTTT.

This clonotype turned up a few times. The rearrangement links TRBV7-2 to TRBJ2-7, with a tentative D call TRBD1 (5 bases). The germline V and J ends were trimmed by 5 bases and 6 bases, with 11 bases remaining between them. The CDR3 sequence is 12 residues long. Germline CDR1 and CDR2: SGHTA and FQGNSA. As DNA, the CDR3 is TGTGCCAGCAGCCCGCAGGGTGCCGAGCAGTACTTC. Translating gives CASSPQGAEQYF.

With respect to this clonotype: The junction shows a germline mismatch at one end, possibly a read error. The CDR3 region is CSVEGQGTGYGQYF. Written as DNA, the CDR3 is TGCAGCGTTGAGGGCCAGGGGACCGGATACGGGCAGTACTTC. The chain has TRBV29-1 and TRBJ2-7; a possible D gene is TRBD1 (6 bases). Germline V gene sequence: CDR1 SQVTM, CDR2 ANQGSEA. The CDR3 spans 14 residues.

J is TRBJ2-7 and V is TRBV11-1; 12 bases fit TRBD2. Looked up from germline, CDR1 is SGHAT and CDR2 is FQDESV (reference sequence). The CDR3 runs to 15 residues. The trim removed 7 bases at V and 7 bases at J, leaving 11 bases unmatched. Written as DNA, the CDR3 is TGTGCCAGCAACCTTTCCCCCCTAGCGGGAGGGGAGCAGTACTTC. Translation gives CASNLSPLAGGEQYF.

There are many counts of this clonotype. The rearrangement uses TRBV7-3 and TRBJ2-7; 9 bases are shared with TRBD1. With 5 bases clipped from V and 5 bases from J, the junction kept 4 bases outside the gene matches. CDR1 is SGHTA, CDR2 FQGTGA, per germline. The CDR3 runs 13 residues. DNA of the CDR3: TGTGCCAGCAGCCTCACAGGGGGCCACGAGCAGTACTTC. It is translated as CASSLTGGHEQYF.

This clonotype was counted only a few times. This chain links TRBV29-1 with TRBJ2-7, with unresolved D. The CDR3 is 13 amino acids. Germline-derived CDR1 and CDR2 are SQVTM and ANQGSEA. The V end was cut by 3 bases, the J end by 0 bases, with 9 bases between. CDR3 DNA sequence: TGCAGCGTTGAGGACGCGAGCTCCTACGAGCAGTACTTC. This gives the protein CSVEDASSYEQYF.

This clonotype was found many times. This rearrangement joins TRBV19 to TRBJ2-7, with D maybe TRBD2 (5 bases). This CDR3 has 14 residues. Germline CDR1 and CDR2: LNHDA and SQIVND (reference sequence). Trimming removed 7 bases from V and 3 bases from J, with 16 bases in between. This chain's CDR3 is CASILRGRGYEQYF. CDR3 DNA: TGTGCCAGTATTCTCCGGGGTCGGGGCTACGAGCAGTACTTC.

The V and J genes are TRBV24-1 and TRBJ1-4; D possibly corresponds to TRBD1 (6 bases). Trimming removed 4 bases from V and 8 bases from J, with 19 bases in between. The germline gives CDR1 KGHDR, CDR2 SFDVKD. CDR3 length equals 16 residues. CDR3 coding DNA: TGTGCCACCAGTGAACAGCACAGGGCTCCGGGGGAAAAACTGTTTTTT. This gives the protein CATSEQHRAPGEKLFF.

A note on this clonotype: The junction differs from germline at one of its ends, possibly a read error. CDR3 sequence reads: CASSQEDTGTSPGGSQYF. The CDR3, as DNA: TGCGCCAGCAGCCAAGAAGATACCGGGACTAGCCCGGGGGGGTCCCAGTACTTC. The chain combines TRBV7-9 with TRBJ2-5; 9 bases agree with TRBD2. The CDR3 is made up of 18 amino acids. Germline V gene data show CDR1 as SEHNR and CDR2 as FQNEAQ (reference sequence).

This clonotype was counted many times. The rearrangement uses TRBV29-1 and TRBJ2-5; 7 bases align to TRBD1. V was pared by 3 bases and J by 6 bases, with 7 bases of the junction left unmatched. The CDR3 spans 13 residues. Germline lookup yields CDR1 SQVTM and CDR2 ANQGSEA. The CDR3 region is CSVDDRAGKTQYF. The CDR3 DNA sequence: TGCAGCGTTGACGACAGGGCTGGGAAGACCCAGTACTTC. The entire variable domain, with the rest obtained from reference TRBV29-1 and TRBJ2-5, is as follows: SAVISQKPSRDICQRGTSLTIQCQVDSQVTMMFWYRQQPGQSLTLIATANQGSEATYESGFVIDKFPISRPNLTFSTLTVSNMSPEDSSIYLCSVDDRAGKTQYFGPGTRLLVL.

The chain couples TRBV15 to TRBJ2-1; D is unclear. Germline V gives CDR1 LNHNV, CDR2 YYDKDF (reference sequence). CDR3 length: 15 amino acids. Trimming pared 0 bases from V and 10 bases from J, leaving 16 bases between. CDR3 sequence reads: CATSRDLPRLAEQFF. DNA of the CDR3: TGTGCCACCAGCAGAGATCTCCCGCGACTTGCCGAGCAGTTCTTC.

The chain employs TRBV10-3 and TRBJ2-7; 7 nucleotides align to TRBD2. Trimming at V came to 3 bases and at J to 7 bases, leaving 0 bases not matched to a gene. The CDR3 consists of 11 residues. In germline, CDR1 is ENHRY, CDR2 SYGVKD. The CDR3 DNA is TGTGCCATCAGTGATAGCGGGGAGCAGTACTTC. Protein: CAISDSGEQYF.

This clonotype appeared many times. CDR3 in DNA: TGTGCCAGCACCGCGACTAGCGGGGGACCCGAGCAGTACTTC. It specifies CASTATSGGPEQYF. The chain is built from TRBV6-1 and TRBJ2-7; 12 nucleotides line up with TRBD2. This CDR3 is 14 amino acids long. The germline gives CDR1 MNHNS, CDR2 SASEGT. J lost 6 bases, V lost 7 bases, and 7 bases had no gene match.

V gene TRBV4-3 combines with J gene TRBJ1-5, with 7 bases lining up with TRBD1. The V and J ends lost 3 bases and 2 bases, in that order; junction bases with no gene match: 4. This CDR3 region has 15 residues. Germline lookup yields CDR1 LGHNA and CDR2 YSLEER. In nucleotides, the CDR3 is TGCGCCAGCAGCCAGTACACAGGGGGCAATCAGCCCCAGCATTTT. Translation gives CASSQYTGGNQPQHF.

This clonotype was picked up many times. This sequence joins TRBV4-1 and TRBJ1-6; D is unclear. The V and J ends lost 3 bases and 0 bases respectively, with 15 bases between them. Germline CDR1 is MGHRA and CDR2 is YSYEKL. The CDR3 length is 18 residues. The CDR3 protein is CASSHAPHPSSYNSPLHF. The CDR3 nucleotides are TGCGCCAGCAGCCATGCGCCCCATCCGAGCTCCTATAATTCACCCCTCCACTTT.

The V and J genes are TRBV19 and TRBJ1-2; 9 nucleotides align to TRBD1. The CDR3 runs to 15 residues. After removal of 5 bases from V and 2 bases from J, the junction contained 6 bases not matched to a gene. CDR1 and CDR2 from the germline V gene are LNHDA and SQIVND (reference sequence). The CDR3 coding sequence is TGTGCCAGTAGTTTCCGGACAGGGGCAAACTATGGCTACACCTTC. This codes for CASSFRTGANYGYTF.

In this sample, this clonotype turned up many times. Here the CDR3 reads CASSRGPGQDEQYF. CDR3 in DNA: TGTGCCAGCAGCCGGGGTCCGGGGCAGGACGAGCAGTACTTC. V gene TRBV5-8 combines with J gene TRBJ2-7; the D gene could be TRBD1 or TRBD2 (5 bases each). The CDR3 is 14 amino acids. CDR1 is SGHTS, CDR2 YDEGEE, per germline. Trimming stripped 4 bases from V and 5 bases from J, with 16 bases between.

The CDR3 region has the DNA TGCGCCAGCAGCTCGGGGGGGGGGCGGACTGAAGCTTTCTTT. Residues: CASSSGGGRTEAFF. The J gene is TRBJ1-1, the V gene TRBV5-1; tentatively, D is TRBD1 (6 bases). Between the trimmed V and J ends, which lost 3 bases and 5 bases, there was a span of 14 bases. Germline V gene lookup returns CDR1 SGHRS and CDR2 YFSETQ. The CDR3 length is 14 residues. The entire variable domain, with the rest obtained from reference TRBV5-1 and TRBJ1-1, is as follows: KAGVTQTPRYLIKTRGQQVTLSCSPISGHRSVSWYQQTPGQGLQFLFEYFSETQRNKGNFPGRFSGRQFSNSRSEMNVSTLELGDSALYLCASSSGGGRTEAFFGQGTRLTVV.

This sequence joins TRBV7-9 and TRBJ1-5; D might be TRBD1 (5 bases). Trimming took 4 bases from V and 6 from J, leaving 22 bases between them. The CDR3 runs 17 residues. From germline, CDR1 is SEHNR and CDR2 FQNEAQ (reference sequence). For the CDR3, the DNA is TGTGCCAGCAGCTCTGACCCATCTTGGGGCCCGGGTCAGCCCCAGCATTTT. It specifies CASSSDPSWGPGQPQHF.

The J gene is TRBJ1-5, the V gene TRBV19; D is perhaps TRBD1 (6 bases). Trimming took 6 bases from V and 14 from J, leaving 17 bases between them. CDR1 is LNHDA and CDR2 is SQIVND in the germline V gene (reference sequence). This CDR3 region has 12 residues. The CDR3 sequence: CASSWDTAYEHF. CDR3 coding DNA: TGTGCCAGTAGCTGGGACACCGCCTACGAGCATTTT.

The chain carries TRBV20-1 and TRBJ2-7, with TRBD2 matching 8 bases. Trimming took 1 base from V and 3 from J; bases not matched to a gene: 5. Germline V gene lookup returns CDR1 DFQATT and CDR2 SNEGSKA (reference sequence). The CDR3 is 14 residues long. CDR3 in amino acids: CSARGGTSDYEQYF. CDR3 coding DNA: TGCAGTGCTAGAGGAGGGACTAGTGACTACGAGCAGTACTTC.

The CDR3 sequence: CASSLNDEKLFF. In DNA, the CDR3 is TGTGCCAGCAGCTTAAACGATGAAAAACTGTTTTTT. The gene calls are TRBV11-2 and TRBJ1-4; D ambiguous. Germline CDR1 and CDR2: SGHAT and FQNNGV. V was trimmed by 2 bases and J by 6 bases, leaving 4 bases between them. The CDR3 has 12 residues.

V is TRBV15 and J is TRBJ2-7, with 9 positions matching TRBD1. The V gene's germline CDR1 is LNHNV and CDR2 YYDKDF (reference sequence). Trimming cost V 5 bases and J 6 bases; bases outside gene matches: 5. This CDR3 region has 13 residues. The CDR3 loop reads CATSGTGGTEQYF. The CDR3 DNA is TGTGCCACCAGCGGAACAGGGGGCACCGAGCAGTACTTC.

The chain combines TRBV6-5 with TRBJ2-7; D is ambiguous. Looked up from germline, CDR1 is MNHEY and CDR2 is SVGAGI. V was clipped by 2 bases and J by 0 bases, with 11 bases between them. The length of the CDR3 is 15 residues. In DNA, the CDR3 is TGTGCCAGCAGTTACGGCGCCGCCAACTCCTACGAGCAGTACTTC. It codes for CASSYGAANSYEQYF.

The gene calls are TRBV2 and TRBJ2-1, with D possibly being TRBD2 (6 bases). Deletions cut 5 bases from V and 8 bases from J, with 10 bases between. Germline-derived CDR1 and CDR2 are SNHLY and FYNNEI. CDR3 size: 12 residues. For the CDR3, the DNA is TGTGCCAGCAGTCCACCGGGAGATGAGCAGTTCTTC. It codes for CASSPPGDEQFF.

This clonotype was seen repeatedly, ten times or more. The chain couples TRBV5-1 to TRBJ1-1; TRBD1 matches at 10 bases. The V and J ends lost 2 bases and 3 bases, in that order; junction bases with no gene match: 10. The CDR3 is 17 residues long. The germline V gene has CDR1 SGHRS and CDR2 YFSETQ. CDR3 sequence: CASSFRADRGRYTEAFF. Written as DNA, the CDR3 is TGCGCCAGCAGCTTTAGGGCCGACAGGGGGCGGTACACTGAAGCTTTCTTT.

The V gene is TRBV29-1, the J gene TRBJ1-2; D is unclear. This CDR3 is built from 13 residues. The germline V gene has CDR1 SQVTM and CDR2 ANQGSEA. Trimming pared 0 bases from V and 4 bases from J, leaving 9 bases between. CDR3 sequence reads: CSVEDRRVYGYTF. CDR3 nucleotides: TGCAGCGTTGAAGATAGAAGGGTCTATGGCTACACCTTC.

The sample holds a few counts of this clonotype. The chain couples TRBV2 to TRBJ1-5, with unresolved D. V lost 3 bases and J lost 7, with 7 bases in between. The CDR3 loop spans 12 amino acids. Per the germline V gene, CDR1 is SNHLY and CDR2 is FYNNEI. CDR3 loop: CASSEDSQPQHF. CDR3 sequence (DNA): TGTGCCAGCAGTGAGGATTCACAGCCCCAGCATTTT.